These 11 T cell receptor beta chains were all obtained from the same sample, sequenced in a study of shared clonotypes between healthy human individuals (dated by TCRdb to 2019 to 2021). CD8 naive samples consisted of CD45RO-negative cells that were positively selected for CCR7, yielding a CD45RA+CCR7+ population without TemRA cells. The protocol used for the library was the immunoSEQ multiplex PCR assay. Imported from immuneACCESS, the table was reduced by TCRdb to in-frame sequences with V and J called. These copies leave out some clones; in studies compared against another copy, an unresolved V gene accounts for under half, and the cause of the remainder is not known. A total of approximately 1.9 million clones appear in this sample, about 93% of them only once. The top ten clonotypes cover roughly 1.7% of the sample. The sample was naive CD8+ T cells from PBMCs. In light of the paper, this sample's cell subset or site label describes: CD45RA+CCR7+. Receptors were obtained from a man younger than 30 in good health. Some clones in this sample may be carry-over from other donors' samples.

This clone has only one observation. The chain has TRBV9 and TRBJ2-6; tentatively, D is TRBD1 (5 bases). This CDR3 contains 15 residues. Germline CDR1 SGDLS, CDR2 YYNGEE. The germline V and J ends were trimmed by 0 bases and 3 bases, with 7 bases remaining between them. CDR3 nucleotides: TGTGCCAGCAGCGTAGGTAGGGGTGGGGCCAACGTCCTGACTTTC. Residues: CASSVGRGGANVLTF. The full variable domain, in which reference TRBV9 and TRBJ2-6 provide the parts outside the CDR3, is DSGVTQTPKHLITATGQRVTLRCSPRSGDLSVYWYQQSLDQGLQFLIQYYNGEERAKGNILERFSAQQFPDLHSELNLSSLELGDSALYFCASSVGRGGANVLTFGAGSRLTVL.

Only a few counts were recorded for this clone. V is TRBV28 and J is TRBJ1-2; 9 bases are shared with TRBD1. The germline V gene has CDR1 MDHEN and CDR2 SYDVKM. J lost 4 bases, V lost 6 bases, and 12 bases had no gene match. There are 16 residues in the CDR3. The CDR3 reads CASSTPRDREPYGYTF. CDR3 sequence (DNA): TGTGCCAGCAGCACCCCCCGGGACAGGGAACCCTATGGCTACACCTTC.

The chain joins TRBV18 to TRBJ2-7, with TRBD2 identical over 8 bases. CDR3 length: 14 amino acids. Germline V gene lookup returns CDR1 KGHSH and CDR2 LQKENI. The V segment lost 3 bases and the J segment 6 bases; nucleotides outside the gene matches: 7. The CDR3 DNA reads TGTGCCAGCTCACCTAGCGGGGCTCTCTTCGAGCAGTACTTC. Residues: CASSPSGALFEQYF.

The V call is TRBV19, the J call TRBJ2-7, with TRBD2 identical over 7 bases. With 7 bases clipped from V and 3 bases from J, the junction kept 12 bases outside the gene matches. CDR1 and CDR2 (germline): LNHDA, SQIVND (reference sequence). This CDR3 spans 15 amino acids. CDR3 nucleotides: TGTGCCAGTACCGAGCGGCCTAGCGGAAACTACGAGCAGTACTTC. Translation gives CASTERPSGNYEQYF.

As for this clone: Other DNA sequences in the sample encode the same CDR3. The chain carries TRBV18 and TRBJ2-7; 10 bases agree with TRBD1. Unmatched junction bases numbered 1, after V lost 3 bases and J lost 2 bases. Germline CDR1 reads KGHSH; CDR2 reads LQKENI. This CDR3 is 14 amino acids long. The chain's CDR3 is CASSPGTGAYEQYF. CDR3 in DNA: TGTGCCAGCTCACCTGGGACAGGGGCCTACGAGCAGTACTTC.

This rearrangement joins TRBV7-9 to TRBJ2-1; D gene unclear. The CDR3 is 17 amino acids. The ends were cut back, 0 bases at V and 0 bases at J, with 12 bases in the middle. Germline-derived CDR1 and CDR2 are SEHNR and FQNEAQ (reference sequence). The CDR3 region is CASSLAARPSSYNEQFF. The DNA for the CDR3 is TGTGCCAGCAGCTTAGCGGCCAGGCCGAGCTCCTACAATGAGCAGTTCTTC.

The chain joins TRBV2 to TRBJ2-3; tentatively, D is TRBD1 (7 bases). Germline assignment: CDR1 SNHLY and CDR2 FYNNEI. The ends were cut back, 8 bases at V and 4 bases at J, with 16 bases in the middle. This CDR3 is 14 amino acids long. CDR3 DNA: TGTGCCAGCTTCCTCGGCGGGACAGCAGATACGCAGTATTTT. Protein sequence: CASFLGGTADTQYF.

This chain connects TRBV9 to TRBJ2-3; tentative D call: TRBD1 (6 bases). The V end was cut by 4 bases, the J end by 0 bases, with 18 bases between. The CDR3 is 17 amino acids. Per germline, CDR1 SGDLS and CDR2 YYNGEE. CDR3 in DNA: TGTGCCAGCAGCCAAAACCCGGGACAAAGTAGCACAGATACGCAGTATTTT. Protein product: CASSQNPGQSSTDTQYF.

CDR3 loop: CASSSGTGGRYSNQPQHF. As DNA, the CDR3 is TGTGCCAGCAGTTCCGGGACAGGGGGACGCTATAGCAATCAGCCCCAGCATTTT. The chain links TRBV27 to TRBJ1-5; 11 positions agree with TRBD1. CDR1 and CDR2 from the germline V gene are MNHEY and SMNVEV (reference sequence). The CDR3 has 18 amino acids. Trimming cost V 4 bases and J 0 bases; bases outside gene matches: 8.

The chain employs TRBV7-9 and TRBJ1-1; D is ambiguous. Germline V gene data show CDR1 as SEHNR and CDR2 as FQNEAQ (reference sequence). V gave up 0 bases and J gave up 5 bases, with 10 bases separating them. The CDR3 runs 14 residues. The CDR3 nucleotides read TGTGCCAGCAGCTTAGCCGCTTCGAGGACTGAAGCTTTCTTT. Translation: CASSLAASRTEAFF.

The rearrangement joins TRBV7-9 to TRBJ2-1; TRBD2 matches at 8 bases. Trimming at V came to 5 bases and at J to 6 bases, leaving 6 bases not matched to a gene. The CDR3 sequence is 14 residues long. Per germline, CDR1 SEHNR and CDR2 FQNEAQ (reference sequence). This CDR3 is CASSREGIGNEQFF. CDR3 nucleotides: TGTGCCAGCAGCCGGGAGGGGATTGGCAATGAGCAGTTCTTC.